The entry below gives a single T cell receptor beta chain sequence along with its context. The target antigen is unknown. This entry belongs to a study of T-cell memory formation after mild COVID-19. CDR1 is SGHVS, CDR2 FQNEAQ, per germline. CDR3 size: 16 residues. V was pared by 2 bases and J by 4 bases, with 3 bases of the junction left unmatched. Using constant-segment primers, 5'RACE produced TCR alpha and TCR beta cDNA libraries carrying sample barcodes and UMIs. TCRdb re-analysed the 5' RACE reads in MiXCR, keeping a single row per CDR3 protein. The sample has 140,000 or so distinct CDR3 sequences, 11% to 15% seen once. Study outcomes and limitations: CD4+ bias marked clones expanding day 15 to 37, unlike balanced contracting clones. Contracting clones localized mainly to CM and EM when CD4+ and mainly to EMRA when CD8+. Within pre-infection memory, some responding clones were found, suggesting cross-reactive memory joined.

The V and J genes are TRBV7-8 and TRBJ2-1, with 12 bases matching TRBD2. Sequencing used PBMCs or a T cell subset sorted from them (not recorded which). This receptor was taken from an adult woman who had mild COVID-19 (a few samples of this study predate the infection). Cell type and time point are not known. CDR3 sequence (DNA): TGTGCCAGCAGCTTACCGACTAGCGGGAGTTACAATGAGCAGTTCTTC. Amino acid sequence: CASSLPTSGSYNEQFF.